This is a list of T cell receptor beta chains from one sample in a study of T cell responses to AZD1222 COVID-19 vaccine. The method was immunoSEQ multiplex PCR; TCRdb's version includes in-frame clones alone and lacks a portion of them. The data show around 120,000 clones, more than 85% seen once. The specimen was peripheral blood, collected on day 0 of AZD1222 vaccination. Receptor source: an adult in good health. Both conserved end residues are part of each CDR3. The D gene is left open where the match is weak. Rows may omit the clone size; those that give it use once, few, many or a size class.

v_gene	abundance	d_gene	j_gene	CDR3nt	CDR3aa
TRBV28	once	NA	TRBJ2-7	TGTGCCAGCAGCCGTTGGGGAATCGGAGGGGAGCAGTACTTC	CASSRWGIGGEQYF
TRBV21-1	NA	NA	TRBJ1-5	TGTGCCAGCAGCCCCATGGGAGTCTTTAGCAATCAGCCCCAGCATTTT	CASSPMGVFSNQPQHF
TRBV29-1	NA	TRBD1	TRBJ1-2	TGCAGCGCGGGGACAGGGGCTGGCGGCTACACCTTC	CSAGTGAGGYTF
TRBV6-1	NA	NA	TRBJ1-1	TGTGCCAGCAGTGAATTCTTAGAAGCTTTCTTT	CASSEFLEAFF
TRBV9	NA	NA	TRBJ1-5	TGTGCCAGCAGCGTAGGCAGGGATAGCAATCAGCCCCAGCATTTT	CASSVGRDSNQPQHF
TRBV10-1	NA	NA	TRBJ2-1	TGCGCCAGCAGTGCGGACTTCAATGAGCAGTTCTTC	CASSADFNEQFF
TRBV19	NA	TRBD1	TRBJ1-6	TGTGCCAGTAGCCTGGACAGGGGTAATTCACCCCTCCACTTT	CASSLDRGNSPLHF
TRBV12-5	NA	NA	TRBJ1-2	TGTGCTAGTGGTTTGGACCCGATCACCTTC	CASGLDPITF
TRBV19	few	TRBD2	TRBJ2-1	TGTGCCAGTAGTGTAACACTAGCGGGAGCTCTCAATGAGCAGTTCTTC	CASSVTLAGALNEQFF
TRBV7-9	NA	NA	TRBJ1-2	TGTGCCAGCAGCTTGGGGAGGGCTTACGGCTACACCTTC	CASSLGRAYGYTF
TRBV7-7	NA	NA	TRBJ1-2	TGTGCCAGCAGCTTACGAAGGATAGCTAACTATGGCTACACCTTC	CASSLRRIANYGYTF
TRBV27	NA	NA	TRBJ1-4	TGTGCCAGCAGTTTATCTACAGGACAGAACGAAAAACTGTTTTTT	CASSLSTGQNEKLFF
TRBV29-1	NA	NA	TRBJ1-2	TGCAGCGTTGCGGTCAGAGATGGCTACACCTTC	CSVAVRDGYTF
TRBV7-2	NA	NA	TRBJ2-2	TGTGCCAGCAGCTTACCCCAAGGGGGCGGGGAGCTGTTTTTT	CASSLPQGGGELFF
TRBV5-6	NA	NA	TRBJ1-1	TGTGCCAGCAGCTTTGGGTTTGGGGGAATCACTGAAGCTTTCTTT	CASSFGFGGITEAFF
TRBV5-1	NA	TRBD2	TRBJ2-2	TGCGCCAGCAGCTCTAGCGGGAGTAATACCGGGGAGCTGTTTTTT	CASSSSGSNTGELFF
TRBV20-1	NA	NA	TRBJ2-1	TGCAGTGCTAGTCTAGCCGGGACCTACAATGAGCAGTTCTTC	CSASLAGTYNEQFF
TRBV7-3	once	NA	TRBJ1-2	TGTGCCAGCAGCCCAGTACAATCCAAGGACCCCTATGGCTACACCTTC	CASSPVQSKDPYGYTF
TRBV5-1	NA	TRBD2	TRBJ2-3	TGCGCCAGCAGCTTCGGACTAGCGGGAACAGATACGCAGTATTTT	CASSFGLAGTDTQYF
TRBV2	NA	NA	TRBJ2-3	TGTGCCAGCAGTCGGCAGGGGGGGACAGATACGCAGTATTTT	CASSRQGGTDTQYF